A selection of T cell receptor beta chains follows, all from one sample in a study of shared clonotypes between healthy human individuals. The assay was immunoSEQ multiplex PCR, and TCRdb's table has in-frame clones only and misses some. The sample carries about 1 million clones, about 75% recorded once. Sample: memory CD4+ T cells sorted from blood. Receptors originate from a man aged 18 to 29 in good health. CDR3s leave out the opening cysteine and the closing phenylalanine or tryptophan. Not all rows give a size; the values are once, few, many and, for expanded clones, a class.

V gene	J gene	clone size	CDR3 length	CDR3 protein
TRBV28	TRBJ2-7	.	12	ASNTGTGVYEQY
TRBV5-4	TRBJ2-7	.	12	ASSLVGGYYEQY
TRBV10-3	TRBJ1-1	.	12	AISEKGPNTEAF
TRBV4-1	TRBJ1-4	.	15	ASSQAWNRDPNEKLF
TRBV2	TRBJ1-2	.	12	ASSPGQGEAGYT
TRBV6-1	TRBJ1-2	.	11	ASTGQGLYGYT
TRBV11-3	TRBJ2-2	.	15	ASSLGGLAGGAGELF
TRBV27	TRBJ2-7	.	12	ASSPLAGENEQY
TRBV28	TRBJ1-5	.	12	ASTPGQPYQPQH
TRBV11-2	TRBJ1-2	.	13	ASSAFPDRRDGYT
TRBV7-2	TRBJ2-7	.	13	ASSLVWTSGYEQY
TRBV30	TRBJ2-2	few	13	AWSVRGQGNRELF
TRBV14	TRBJ2-7	.	14	ASSLGGSSPTYEQY
TRBV6-6	TRBJ1-1	once	13	ASSWASEWNTEAF
TRBV10-3	TRBJ2-5	.	14	AISATTGGFQETQY
TRBV28	TRBJ1-1	few	12	ASSFRQGYTEAF
TRBV5-1	TRBJ1-4	.	13	ASSLANPNREKLF
TRBV30	TRBJ1-1	.	14	AWRPRGGRKNTEAF
TRBV9	TRBJ2-3	.	12	ASSVGGYTDTQY
TRBV28	TRBJ1-2	.	11	ASGTLANYGYT
TRBV6-6	TRBJ2-1	.	11	ASSYQGSGEQF
TRBV2	TRBJ1-5	.	12	ASSFDRGNQPQH
TRBV7-2	TRBJ2-2	.	15	ASSSGLAGGLRGELF
TRBV19	TRBJ2-7	.	13	ASSITSGGSYEQY
TRBV23-1	TRBJ2-7	.	15	ASSQSRGGGRSYEQY
TRBV18	TRBJ2-5	.	12	ASSPLAGGETQY
TRBV5-1	TRBJ2-7	.	13	ASSLVAGGGYEQY
TRBV6-6	TRBJ2-2	.	13	ASRGAQGNTGELF
TRBV9	TRBJ1-2	once	13	ASEYNSRKTYGYT
TRBV10-1	TRBJ2-2	.	12	ASSAGGGTGELF
TRBV6-1	TRBJ2-7	.	9	ATDPTYEQY
TRBV28	TRBJ1-2	.	11	ASSFRWEGGYT
TRBV28	TRBJ2-6	few	15	ASTQRTALSGANVLT
TRBV10-3	TRBJ1-2	few	10	AISDLGSVYT
TRBV28	TRBJ1-5	.	14	ASSTERVLGNQPQH
TRBV18	TRBJ1-4	.	10	AGRGFREKLF
TRBV9	TRBJ2-7	.	11	ASSVGEMGEQY
TRBV7-2	TRBJ1-1	.	12	ASSLFGEQGEAF
TRBV7-2	TRBJ2-2	.	11	ASSLGYTGELF
TRBV5-1	TRBJ2-1	.	13	ASSLDGGRGLEQF
TRBV25-1	TRBJ1-1	.	12	ASARGGTSTEAF
TRBV11-3	TRBJ2-1	.	13	ASSLAGGGYNEQF
TRBV5-1	TRBJ1-5	.	13	ASSLEGKKNQPQH
TRBV10-2	TRBJ1-1	.	13	ASSTGGGMNTEAF
TRBV6-5	TRBJ1-6	.	13	ASRIAGQYNSPLH
TRBV10-3	TRBJ2-2	few	12	AIGGTTNTGELF
TRBV7-2	TRBJ2-1	.	14	ASSPLGTSGRSEQF
TRBV5-5	TRBJ1-2	few	12	ASSIRDSDYGYT
TRBV30	TRBJ1-4	.	12	AWSSTGQNEKLF
TRBV10-3	TRBJ2-1	few	13	AISDRDRDRGEQF
TRBV6-1	TRBJ2-3	.	11	ASMREGPDTQY
TRBV7-8	TRBJ1-2	.	14	ASSPVPGQGSYGYT
TRBV2	TRBJ1-2	.	11	ASSVAGSFGYT